Included here is one T cell receptor beta chain sequence, with context. Per the authors' pipeline: The authors estimated nucleated cell counts from reference gene primer amplification. Produced via immunoSEQ multiplex PCR; TCRdb's table is partial and in-frame only. D and trimming were read from the DNA, whereas the V and J calls and clone size are those reported in that table. Of about 270,000 clones listed, 86% are singletons. The CDR3 contains 15 residues. Germline lookup yields CDR1 MNHEY and CDR2 SVGAGI. V gave up 4 bases and J gave up 8 bases, with 18 bases separating them. Participants were placed into cohorts based on the clinical history they reported. These data originate in a study of blood T cell repertoires in COVID-19. Background on the study: Nucleic acid was either cDNA or gDNA, and it came from T cells, B-cell-depleted T cells, or PBMCs.

V is TRBV6-5 and J is TRBJ2-4, with D perhaps TRBD1 (6 bases). This sequence was found in a young woman who had recovered from COVID-19. Sample: PBMCs or T cells enriched from blood (not recorded which). The CDR3 loop is CASSSQGIGTDIQYF. The CDR3, as DNA: TGTGCCAGCAGTTCACAGGGTATCGGTACAGACATTCAGTACTTC.